This T cell receptor beta chain appears in the sequencing data of a study of identifying expanded T cells in peripheral blood. General study results and limits: Technical replicates showed around 1.2 changed clones; approximately 2 weeks 15 to 20; four weeks 19. Variance in clone template counts between roughly two-week samples significantly increased with total template count across all healthy donors.

Germline values: CDR1 SGHDN, CDR2 FVKESK. V was clipped by 0 bases and J by 5 bases, with 15 bases between them. The CDR3 has 16 amino acids. Clones were sequenced by immunoSEQ multiplex PCR, and TCRdb holds only the in-frame ones, with some missing. The table lists approximately 120,000 clones, about nine tenths of them singletons, with around 8.3% in the top ten. This clone was recorded once. What it recognizes is unknown. This TCR derives from a person between 18 and 75 years old in good health. Material for sequencing was blood. This chain links TRBV14 with TRBJ2-3; tentatively, D is TRBD1 (7 bases). The CDR3 coding sequence is TGTGCCAGCAGCCAAGATCCAGGGGGGCTGGTAGATACGCAGTATTTT. Translating gives CASSQDPGGLVDTQYF. The full variable domain, rest sourced from reference TRBV14 and TRBJ2-3, is EAGVTQFPSHSVIEKGQTVTLRCDPISGHDNLYWYRRVMGKEIKFLLHFVKESKQDESGMPNNRFLAERTGGTYSTLKVQPAELEDSGVYFCASSQDPGGLVDTQYFGPGTRLTVL.